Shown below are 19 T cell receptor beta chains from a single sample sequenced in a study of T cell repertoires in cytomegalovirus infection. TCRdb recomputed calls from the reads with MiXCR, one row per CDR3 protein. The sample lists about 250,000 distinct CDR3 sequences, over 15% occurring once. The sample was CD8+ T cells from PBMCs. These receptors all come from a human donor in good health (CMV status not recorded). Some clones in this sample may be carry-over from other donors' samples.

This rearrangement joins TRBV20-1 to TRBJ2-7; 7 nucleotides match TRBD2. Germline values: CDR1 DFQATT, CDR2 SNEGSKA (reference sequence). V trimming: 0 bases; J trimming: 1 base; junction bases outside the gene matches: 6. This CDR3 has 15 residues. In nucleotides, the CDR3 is TGCAGTGCTAGAGATTGGGCTAGCGGTTCCTACGAGCAGTACTTC. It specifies CSARDWASGSYEQYF.

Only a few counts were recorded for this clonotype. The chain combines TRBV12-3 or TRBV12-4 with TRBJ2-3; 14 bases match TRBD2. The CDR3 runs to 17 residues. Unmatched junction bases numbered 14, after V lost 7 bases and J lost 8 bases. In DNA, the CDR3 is TGTGCCAGCACCGCCGGGACTAGCGGGGGCCCCACGGGTACGCAGTATTTT. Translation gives CASTAGTSGGPTGTQYF.

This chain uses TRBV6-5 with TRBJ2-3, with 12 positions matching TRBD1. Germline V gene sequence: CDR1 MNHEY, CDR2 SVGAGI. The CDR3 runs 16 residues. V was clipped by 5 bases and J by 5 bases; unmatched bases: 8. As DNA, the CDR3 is TGTGCCAGCAGTATAACCGGGACAGGGGGCAGAGATACGCAGTATTTT. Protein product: CASSITGTGGRDTQYF.

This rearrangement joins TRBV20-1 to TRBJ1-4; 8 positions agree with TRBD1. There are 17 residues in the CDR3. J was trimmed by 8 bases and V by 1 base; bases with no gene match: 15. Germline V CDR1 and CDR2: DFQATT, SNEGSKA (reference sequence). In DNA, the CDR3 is TGCAGTGCTAGAGCGGAGACAGGGGTTGCGCAATTGGAAAAACTGTTTTTT. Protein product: CSARAETGVAQLEKLFF.

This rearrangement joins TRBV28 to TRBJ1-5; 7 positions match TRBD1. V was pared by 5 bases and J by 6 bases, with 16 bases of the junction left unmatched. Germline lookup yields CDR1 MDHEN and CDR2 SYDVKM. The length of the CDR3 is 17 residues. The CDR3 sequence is CASSKPAARGLRQPQHF. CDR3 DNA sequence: TGTGCCAGCAGTAAACCCGCGGCCAGGGGGTTGCGTCAGCCCCAGCATTTT.

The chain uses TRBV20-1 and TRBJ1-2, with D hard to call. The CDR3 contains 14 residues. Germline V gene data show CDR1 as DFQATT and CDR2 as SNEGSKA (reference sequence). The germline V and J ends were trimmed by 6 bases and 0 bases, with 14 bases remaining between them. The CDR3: CSAPDEITNYGYTF. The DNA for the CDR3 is TGCAGTGCACCGGACGAGATAACTAACTATGGCTACACCTTC.

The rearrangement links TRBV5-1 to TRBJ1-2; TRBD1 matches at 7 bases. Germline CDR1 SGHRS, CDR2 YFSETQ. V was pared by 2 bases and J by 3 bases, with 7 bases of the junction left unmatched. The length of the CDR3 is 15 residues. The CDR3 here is CASSLRTGTDYGYTF. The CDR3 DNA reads TGCGCCAGCAGCTTACGAACCGGGACAGACTATGGCTACACCTTC.

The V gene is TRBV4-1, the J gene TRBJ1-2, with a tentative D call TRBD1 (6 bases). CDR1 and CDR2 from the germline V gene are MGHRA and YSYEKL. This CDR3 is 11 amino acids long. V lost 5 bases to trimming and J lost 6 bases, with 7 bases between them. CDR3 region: CASSAGDGYTF. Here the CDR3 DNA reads TGCGCCAGCAGCGCAGGGGATGGCTACACCTTC.

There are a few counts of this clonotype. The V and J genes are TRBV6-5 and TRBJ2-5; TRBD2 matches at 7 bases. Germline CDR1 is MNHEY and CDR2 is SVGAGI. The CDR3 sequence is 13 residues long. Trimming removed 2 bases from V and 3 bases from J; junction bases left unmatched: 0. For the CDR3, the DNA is TGTGCCAGCAGTTACGCGGGGGAAGAGACCCAGTACTTC. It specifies CASSYAGEETQYF.

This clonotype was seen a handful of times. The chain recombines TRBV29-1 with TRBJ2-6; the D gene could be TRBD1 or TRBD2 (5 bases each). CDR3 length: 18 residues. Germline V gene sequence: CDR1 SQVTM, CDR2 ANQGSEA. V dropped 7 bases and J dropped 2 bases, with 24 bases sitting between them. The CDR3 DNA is TGCAGCGCCCTAGCACCCGGGACCATCGTGGCTGGGGCCAACGTCCTGACTTTC. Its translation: CSALAPGTIVAGANVLTF.

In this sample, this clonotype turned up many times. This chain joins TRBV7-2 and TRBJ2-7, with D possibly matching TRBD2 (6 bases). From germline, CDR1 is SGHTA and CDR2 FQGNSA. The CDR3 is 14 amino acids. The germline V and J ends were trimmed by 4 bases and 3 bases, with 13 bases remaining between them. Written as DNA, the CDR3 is TGTGCCAGCAGCTCCGAACCGGGGGACTACGAGCAGTACTTC. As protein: CASSSEPGDYEQYF.

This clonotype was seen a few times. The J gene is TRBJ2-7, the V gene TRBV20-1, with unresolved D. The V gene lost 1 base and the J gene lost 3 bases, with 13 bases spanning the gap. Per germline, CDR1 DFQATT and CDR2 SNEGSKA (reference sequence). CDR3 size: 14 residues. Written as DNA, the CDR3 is TGCAGTGCTAGAGGGGCAGCTTACCTCTACGAGCAGTACTTC. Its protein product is CSARGAAYLYEQYF.

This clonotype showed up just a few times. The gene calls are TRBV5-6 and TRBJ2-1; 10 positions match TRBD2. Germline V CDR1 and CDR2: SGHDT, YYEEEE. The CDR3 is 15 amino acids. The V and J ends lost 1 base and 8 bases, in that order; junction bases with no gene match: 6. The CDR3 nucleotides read TGTGCCAGCAGCTTGATTAGCGGGGGGATCGATGAGCAGTTCTTC. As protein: CASSLISGGIDEQFF. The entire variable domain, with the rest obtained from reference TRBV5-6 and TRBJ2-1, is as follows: DAGVTQSPTHLIKTRGQQVTLRCSPKSGHDTVSWYQQALGQGPQFIFQYYEEEERQRGNFPDRFSGHQFPNYSSELNVNALLLGDSALYLCASSLISGGIDEQFFGPGTRLTVL.

CDR3 nucleotide sequence: TGCAGTGCTAAAGGGAGCAATGGCTACACCTTC. Amino acid sequence: CSAKGSNGYTF. This chain links TRBV20-1 with TRBJ1-2, with D uncertain. This CDR3 has 11 residues. Germline CDR1 and CDR2: DFQATT and SNEGSKA (reference sequence). Trimming shortened V by 4 bases and J by 6 bases, and 9 bases separated the two germline ends.

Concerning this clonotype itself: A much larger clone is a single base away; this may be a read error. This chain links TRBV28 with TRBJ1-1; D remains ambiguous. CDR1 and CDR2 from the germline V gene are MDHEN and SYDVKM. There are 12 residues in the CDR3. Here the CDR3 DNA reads TGTGTCAGCAAAAAGGATAACACTGAAGCTTTCTTT. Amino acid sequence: CVSKKDNTEAFF.

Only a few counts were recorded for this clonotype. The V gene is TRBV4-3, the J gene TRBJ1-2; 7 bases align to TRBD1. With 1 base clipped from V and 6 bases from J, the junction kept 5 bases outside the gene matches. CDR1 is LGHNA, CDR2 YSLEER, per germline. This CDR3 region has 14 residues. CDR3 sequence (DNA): TGCGCCAGCAGCCAAGGACAGGGAACTAATGGCTACACCTTC. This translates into CASSQGQGTNGYTF.

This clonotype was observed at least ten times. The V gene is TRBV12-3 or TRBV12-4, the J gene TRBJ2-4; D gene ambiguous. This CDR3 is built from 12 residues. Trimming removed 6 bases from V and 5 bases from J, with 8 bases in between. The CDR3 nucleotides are TGTGCCAGCAGGCAAACGGAAAACATTCAGTACTTC. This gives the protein CASRQTENIQYF.

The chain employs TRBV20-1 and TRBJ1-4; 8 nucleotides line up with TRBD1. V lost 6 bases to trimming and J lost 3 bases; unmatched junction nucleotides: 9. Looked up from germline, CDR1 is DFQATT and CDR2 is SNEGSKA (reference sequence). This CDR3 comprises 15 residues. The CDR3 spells CSARSNRGANEKLFF. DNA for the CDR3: TGCAGTGCCAGGAGTAACAGGGGGGCTAATGAAAAACTGTTTTTT.

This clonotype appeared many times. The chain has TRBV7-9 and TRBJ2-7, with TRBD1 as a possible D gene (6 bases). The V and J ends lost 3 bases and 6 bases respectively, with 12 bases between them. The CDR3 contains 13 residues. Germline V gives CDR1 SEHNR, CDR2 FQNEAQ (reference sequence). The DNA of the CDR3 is TGTGCCAGCAGCTTCCCACAGGGTGGCGAGCAGTACTTC. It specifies CASSFPQGGEQYF.